The rows below give T cell receptor beta chains drawn from one sample of a study of monozygotic twins with cystic fibrosis. Repertoires were generated with immunoSEQ multiplex PCR, while TCRdb's copy carries only in-frame clones and drops some. This table holds just under 20,000 clones, 75% to 95% found once. Material: blood. These receptors were collected from a girl aged 2 to 10 with cystic fibrosis. CDR3s include the opening cysteine and the closing phenylalanine or tryptophan. A D gene is named only where the DNA matches it firmly. Rows may omit the clone size; those that give it use once, few, many or a size class.

V	J	size	D	DNA	CDR3
TRBV5-6	TRBJ1-2	NA	TRBD1	TGTGCCAGCAGCTTGGGGACAGGGAATTATGGCTACACCTTC	CASSLGTGNYGYTF
TRBV29-1	TRBJ2-1	NA	NA	TGCAGCGTTGTAGGCCCGGCTAGCAATGAGCAGTTCTTC	CSVVGPASNEQFF
TRBV27	TRBJ2-7	NA	NA	TGTGCCAGCAGTTTCGTGGGAGCACCCTACGAGCAGTACTTC	CASSFVGAPYEQYF
TRBV7-8	TRBJ1-4	NA	NA	TGTGCCAGCAGCTTAGCGATTTTCAGGTCAGATGAAAAACTGTTTTTT	CASSLAIFRSDEKLFF
TRBV6-1	TRBJ1-1	NA	NA	TGTGCCAGCAGTGAAAAACGTCCTCTGGGCGTTGAAGCTTTCTTT	CASSEKRPLGVEAFF
TRBV19	TRBJ2-7	NA	TRBD2	TGTGCCAGTAGTTTCGGACTAGCGGGAGCGTACGAGCAGTACTTC	CASSFGLAGAYEQYF
TRBV7-6	TRBJ2-7	NA	TRBD1	TGTGCCAGCAGCTTAGCCCCCCCAACACGACAGGGGGCTTACGAGCAGTACTTC	CASSLAPPTRQGAYEQYF
TRBV6-1	TRBJ1-2	NA	NA	TGTGCCAGCAGTGAAGAGAAGGGTGTCAACTATGGCTACACCTTC	CASSEEKGVNYGYTF
TRBV19	TRBJ1-5	NA	NA	TGTGCCAGTAATTCCCGAAATAGCAATCAGCCCCAGCATTTT	CASNSRNSNQPQHF
TRBV25-1	TRBJ2-2	NA	NA	TGTGCCAGCAGTGACAGGGACACCGGGGAGCTGTTTTTT	CASSDRDTGELFF
TRBV30	TRBJ1-2	NA	NA	TGTGCCTGGAGCCCCCAAGGGGTTGTTGGCTACACCTTC	CAWSPQGVVGYTF
TRBV4-3	TRBJ2-1	NA	NA	TGCGCCAGCAGCCAAGTGGTTTTATACAATGAGCAGTTCTTC	CASSQVVLYNEQFF
TRBV30	TRBJ2-7	NA	TRBD1	TGTGCCTGGAAGGGGGCAGGGGGCTTCCCCTACGAGCAGTACTTC	CAWKGAGGFPYEQYF
TRBV18	TRBJ2-1	NA	NA	TGTGCCAGCTCACCTTCACTAGTGGGGTATAACAATGAGCAGTTCTTC	CASSPSLVGYNNEQFF
TRBV30	TRBJ2-7	NA	NA	TGTGCCTGGAGTGCACTAGCAGCCGAGCAGTACTTC	CAWSALAAEQYF
TRBV19	TRBJ2-2	NA	NA	TGTGCCAGTTCGTTGAGGGGGTTCTCGAACACCGGGGAGCTGTTTTTT	CASSLRGFSNTGELFF
TRBV7-6	TRBJ1-4	NA	TRBD1	TGTGCCAGCAGCGAAGGACAGGGGGCCGCTGAAAAACTGTTTTTT	CASSEGQGAAEKLFF
TRBV4-2	TRBJ1-1	NA	TRBD1	TGTGCCAGCAGCCAAGATGCGGGACAGAGGGTCACTGAAGCTTTCTTT	CASSQDAGQRVTEAFF
TRBV25-1	TRBJ1-1	few	NA	TGTGCCAGCAGTGAATGGGGGGGAACTGAAGCTTTCTTT	CASSEWGGTEAFF
TRBV5-6	TRBJ1-1	NA	NA	TGTGCCAGCAGCTTGGAAACCTCAATGAACACTGAAGCTTTCTTT	CASSLETSMNTEAFF
TRBV11-2	TRBJ1-2	NA	TRBD1	TGTGCCAGCAGTCCGGGACAGAGGGGAGCGGGTGGCTACACCTTC	CASSPGQRGAGGYTF
TRBV5-4	TRBJ2-1	NA	TRBD2	TGTGCCAGCAGCTTAGGGACTAGCTCCTACAATGAGCAGTTCTTC	CASSLGTSSYNEQFF
TRBV19	TRBJ2-1	NA	TRBD2	TGTGCCAGTATTCCCGGACTAGCGGGAGGGCCTATGAAACCCAATGAGCAGTTCTTC	CASIPGLAGGPMKPNEQFF
TRBV6-5	TRBJ1-5	NA	NA	TGTGCCAGCAGTTACTCGGCAGGGAACGGCAATCAGCCCCAGCATTTT	CASSYSAGNGNQPQHF
TRBV27	TRBJ2-1	NA	TRBD2	TGTGCCAGCAGTCCTACAGGCCTAAGCGGGAGTGGCTATTCCCTCTATCCCTACAATGAGCAGTTCTTC	CASSPTGLSGSGYSLYPYNEQFF
TRBV6-4	TRBJ2-1	NA	TRBD1	TGTGCCAGCAGTGACACAGGGGGCTCCTACAATGAGCAGTTCTTC	CASSDTGGSYNEQFF
TRBV27	TRBJ2-3	NA	NA	TGTGCCAGCAGTTTATCCCCATTTCGGGGGCGCGGCACAGATACGCAGTATTTT	CASSLSPFRGRGTDTQYF
TRBV9	TRBJ2-1	NA	NA	TGTGCCAGCAGCTCCCTCCTTTGGGTGGGAGAGGATGAGCAGTTCTTC	CASSSLLWVGEDEQFF
TRBV6-5	TRBJ2-7	NA	NA	TGTGCCAGCAGCTACGGGACTCCCGACGAGCAGTACTTC	CASSYGTPDEQYF
TRBV30	TRBJ2-1	once	TRBD2	TGTGCCTGGAGTAGCGGGATCGTCGTGGGCTACAATGAGCAGTTCTTC	CAWSSGIVVGYNEQFF
TRBV11-2	TRBJ2-1	NA	NA	TGTGCCAGCAGCTTAGTTAAGGGGAGAAGGGTCAATGAGCAGTTCTTC	CASSLVKGRRVNEQFF
TRBV9	TRBJ2-1	NA	NA	TGTGCCAGCAGCGTAGGCAGGGGGGACAATGAGCAGTTCTTC	CASSVGRGDNEQFF
TRBV4-1	TRBJ1-1	NA	NA	TGCGCCAGCAGCCAAGTCGGCAGGGAAGCTTTCTTT	CASSQVGREAFF
TRBV6-1	TRBJ2-7	NA	NA	TGTGCCAGCAAGGGCGTAGCCCTTTCCTCCTACGAGCAGTACTTC	CASKGVALSSYEQYF
TRBV2	TRBJ2-1	NA	NA	TGTGCCAGCAGTGAGAAATTTGGAACGGTTTTACACCTAAGCTCCTACAATGAGCAGTTCTTC	CASSEKFGTVLHLSSYNEQFF
TRBV5-1	TRBJ2-7	NA	NA	TGCGCCAGCAGCTTTGGGACGGCCCCCTACGAGCAGTACTTC	CASSFGTAPYEQYF
TRBV12-5	TRBJ2-2	NA	TRBD1	TGTGCTAGTGCCGCACCGGGACAGGGGGACACCGGGGAGCTGTTTTTT	CASAAPGQGDTGELFF
TRBV4-2	TRBJ2-3	NA	TRBD2	TGTGCCAGCAGCCAACTAGCGGGAGCCACAGATACGCAGTATTTT	CASSQLAGATDTQYF
TRBV5-5	TRBJ1-1	NA	NA	TGTGCCAGCAGCTTTCCGACGGCACCTCAGGAGGGTGAAGCTTTCTTT	CASSFPTAPQEGEAFF
TRBV7-6	TRBJ1-1	NA	NA	TGTGCCAGCAGCTTAGACCATAACAGGCCCCATGAAGCTTTCTTT	CASSLDHNRPHEAFF
TRBV7-5	TRBJ1-1	NA	NA	TGTGTCAGAAGCCCCCGGGGAGGCGGCCCGGGTCTAATTGAAGCTTTCTTT	CVRSPRGGGPGLIEAFF
TRBV6-1	TRBJ2-7	NA	NA	TGTGCCAGCAGTGATCGACAGACTTCCTACGAGCAGTACTTC	CASSDRQTSYEQYF
TRBV6-4	TRBJ2-4	NA	TRBD2	TGTGCCAGCAGTGACTCGATACCGCGGTCAGGGCGGGAGGATCCCAAAAACATTCAGTACTTC	CASSDSIPRSGREDPKNIQYF
TRBV13	TRBJ1-1	NA	NA	TGTGCCAGCAGCCAGCAGATGAACACTGAAGCTTTCTTT	CASSQQMNTEAFF
TRBV29-1	TRBJ1-2	few	NA	TGCAGCGTTGCCTCAGGGGCTAACTATGGCTACACCTTC	CSVASGANYGYTF
TRBV19	TRBJ2-1	NA	NA	TGTGCCAGTACAAGCGGGCTTCGCTACAATGAGCAGTTCTTC	CASTSGLRYNEQFF
TRBV2	TRBJ1-4	NA	NA	TGTGCCAGCAGTGAAGGGACGGACAATGAAAAACTGTTTTTT	CASSEGTDNEKLFF
TRBV6-1	TRBJ1-5	NA	TRBD1	TGTGCCAGCAGCTGGACAGGGGGCGGCAATCAGCCCCAGCATTTT	CASSWTGGGNQPQHF
TRBV25-1	TRBJ2-1	once	TRBD2	TGTGCCAGCCAGCGGGAGCTAAACAATGAGCAGTTCTTC	CASQRELNNEQFF
TRBV7-2	TRBJ2-7	NA	TRBD1	TGTGCCAGCAGCGCCTGGACAGGGCGCGGCGAGCAGTACTTC	CASSAWTGRGEQYF
TRBV7-8	TRBJ1-2	once	NA	TGTGCCAGCAGCTTGACAGCTTTAAACTATGGCTACACCTTC	CASSLTALNYGYTF
TRBV5-4	TRBJ1-4	NA	NA	TGTGCCAGCAGCTTCGGAGACGGGGCAACTAATGAAAAACTGTTTTTT	CASSFGDGATNEKLFF
TRBV10-3	TRBJ2-7	NA	TRBD2	TGTGCCATCAGTGATGTGACTAGCGGGAGTCGAGAGCAGTACTTC	CAISDVTSGSREQYF
TRBV28	TRBJ2-7	few	NA	TGTGCCAGCAGATCCTCCGGGGCCGCATACCTCTCCGAGCAGTACTTC	CASRSSGAAYLSEQYF
TRBV7-9	TRBJ2-4	NA	NA	TGTGCCAGCTGCCTTCCTAGCAGTGATATTCAGTACTTC	CASCLPSSDIQYF
TRBV6-5	TRBJ2-1	few	TRBD2	TGTGCCAGCGGTACTAGCGGGGGGCTCAATGAGCAGTTCTTC	CASGTSGGLNEQFF
TRBV19	TRBJ1-2	NA	TRBD1	TGTGCCAGTAGTCGAACCGGGACAGAAGGCTACACCTTC	CASSRTGTEGYTF
TRBV5-6	TRBJ2-1	NA	TRBD2	TGTGCCAGCAGCTCGGGACTAGCGGTCTACAATGAGCAGTTCTTC	CASSSGLAVYNEQFF
TRBV30	TRBJ1-1	NA	NA	TGTGCCTGGAAACGAGAAGTCGCGAGCACTGAAGCTTTCTTT	CAWKREVASTEAFF
TRBV4-1	TRBJ2-2	medium-sized	NA	TGCGCCAGCAGCCAAGTAGGGCCTAGTCAGGCCGGGGAGCTGTTTTTT	CASSQVGPSQAGELFF